This TCR beta chain was identified during a study of blood T cell repertoires in COVID-19. For the study at large: Sites across the United States, Italy and Spain contributed samples from acute and convalescent COVID-19. PBMCs, B-cell-depleted T cells, or T cells provided the cDNA or gDNA that made up the material.

The CDR3 length is 14 residues. Deletions cut 9 bases from V and 0 bases from J, with 12 bases between. Germline lookup yields CDR1 MNHEY and CDR2 SVGAGI. Authors' analysis steps: Reference gene primer amplification gave estimated nucleated cell counts. Using immunoSEQ multiplex PCR, the repertoire was profiled, and TCRdb retains in-frame clones only, with some absent. For V, J and clone size, that table is used; D and trimming come from the DNA. The data show approximately 100,000 clones, roughly 80% seen once. The receptor's source is a woman older than 75 with active or convalescent COVID-19. The source material was peripheral blood. This sequence joins TRBV6-5 and TRBJ1-3; tentatively, D is TRBD1 (6 bases). CDR3 loop: CASTGQFSGNTIYF. The CDR3 coding sequence is TGTGCCAGTACCGGACAGTTCTCTGGAAACACCATATATTTT.